The entry below gives a single T cell receptor (beta chain) sequence along with its context. Its antigen target is currently unknown. Base qualities are not recorded, but no much larger clone differs from it by a single base. CDR1 KGHSH and CDR2 LQKENI were looked up in the germline V gene. Including cysteine and phenylalanine, the CDR3 has 14 amino acids. The CDR3 DNA has 42 bases and is translated from base 1. Germline trimming amounts to 3 bases on V and 4 bases on J, with 5 as the count of junction bases outside the gene matches. Around 2 micrograms of genomic DNA were extracted from cryopreserved PBMCs for TCR beta library preparation. High-throughput TCR beta sequencing was performed on longitudinal blood samples from CLL patients receiving ibrutinib monotherapy. The patients took part in an open-label, single-center phase 2 trial of ibrutinib monotherapy. The data originate from a study of cytotoxic CD8 clonotypes in ibrutinib-treated CLL (TCRdb year 2021). Regarding the study in general: The cohort had 11 relapsed/refractory and approximately 15 treatment-naive patients; 17 were IGHV unmutated. Cryopreserved peripheral blood mononuclear cells were collected at three points: before therapy, at response, and at either sustained remission or disease progression. Partial responses were observed in roughly 25 patients and complete responses in 2; after a median follow-up of around 68 months, remission was maintained in 15 or so patients and progression was observed in some 12. Response samples were obtained after a median of around 11 months of treatment, with a range of about 6 to 40 months. All remission and progressive disease samples were collected while patients were still receiving ibrutinib. On average, each sample yielded about 250,000 productive templates and over 90,000 productive rearrangements. Longitudinal samples were available for about 30% of the 86 trial participants.

Overall results and qualifications from the work: Sustained-remission and progressing patients did not have matched sampling times, and lymph node repertoires were not examined. Clonality increased at ibrutinib response, stayed stable in sustained remission, and fell back toward baseline at progression. Baseline clonality exceeded that of age-matched healthy donors and correlated strongly with circulating CD8+ T-cell counts. Public clonotypes were found to be uncommon and were observed to contract or remain stable during treatment; the increase in clonality was shown to reflect expansion of private clonotypes at ibrutinib response.

Each clonotype received, on average, about 9.7x coverage in deep resolution sequencing performed on a MiSeq, where the target depth lay between 1 in 1 million and 1 in 200,000 T cells. The immunoSEQ hsTCRB Kit was used to generate TCR beta libraries. Concerning the study's data processing: Data were analyzed with ImmunoSEQ Data Assistant and ImmunoSEQ Analyzer, with V, D and J genes assigned per IMGT definitions. Clonality, with values ranging from 0 to 1, was calculated as one minus the normalized Shannon entropy of productive rearrangement frequencies. Only overrepresented clonotypes making up at least 0.05% of the repertoire of each patient were included in the public clonotype analysis. Thirteen age-matched healthy donor repertoires from immuneACCESS were used as controls for clonality. The source is immuneACCESS, and TCRdb retained only in-frame sequences with V and J called. Part of the clones is not carried over; for the studies checked, unresolved V genes explain less than half of this, and the remainder is unexplained. The DNA was the basis for D and trimming; V, J and clone size are from that table. A total of 150,000 or so clones appear in this sample, 80% of them only once. Approximately 7.6% of the sample is held by the ten biggest clonotypes.

The chain was built from TRBV18 and TRBJ1-2; 7 bases in the middle match TRBD1. This clonotype was obtained from a human donor with chronic lymphocytic leukemia. Specimen: PBMCs, collected after 36 months of ibrutinib treatment. CDR3 region: CASSPEQGSYGYTF. The nucleotides read TGTGCCAGCTCACCGGAACAGGGGAGCTATGGCTACACCTTC.